This T cell receptor (beta chain) was captured in a study of blood T cell repertoires in COVID-19. Across the whole study: Specimens from acute and convalescent COVID-19 originated in the United States, Italy and Spain.

The CDR3 is made up of 16 amino acids. Germline V lookup: CDR1 MNHNY, CDR2 SVGAGI (reference sequence). J lost 8 bases, V lost 0 bases, and 9 bases had no gene match. Per the original data handling: Nucleated cell counts were estimated from reference gene primer amplification. This table comes from immunoSEQ multiplex PCR, and its TCRdb copy is limited to in-frame clones, with some not included. V and J calls and clone size follow that table, whereas D and trimming were derived from the DNA. The sample lists some 240,000 clones, roughly 84% seen once, with about 1.5% in the top ten. The sample taken for sequencing was peripheral blood. The TCR sequence derives from a woman between 40 and 50 years old who had recovered from COVID-19. The J gene is TRBJ2-3, the V gene TRBV6-6, with TRBD2 identical over 9 bases. The CDR3 DNA is TGTGCCAGCAGTTACTCTGCCGGGACTAGCCCACCTACGCAGTATTTT. Residues: CASSYSAGTSPPTQYF.